What follows are 12 T cell receptor beta chains derived from one specimen sequenced in a study of blood T cell repertoires in COVID-19. Sequencing was performed with immunoSEQ multiplex PCR; in TCRdb, only in-frame clones are kept and a portion is missing. Of about 230,000 clones detected, approximately 88% appear once; the ten largest clones hold 27%. Specimen: peripheral blood. These receptors all come from a man aged 35 to 55 with acute or convalescent COVID-19.

This chain joins TRBV7-2 and TRBJ2-3; no clear D gene. The CDR3 extends over 12 amino acids. V was pared by 5 bases and J by 3 bases, with 6 bases between. Germline CDR1 is SGHTA and CDR2 is FQGNSA. In DNA, the CDR3 is TGTGCCAGCAGCCAAATTACAGATACGCAGTATTTT. Translated: CASSQITDTQYF.

This chain links TRBV4-3 with TRBJ2-7, with unresolved D. Germline V gives CDR1 LGHNA, CDR2 YSLEER. The CDR3 loop spans 13 amino acids. Trimming shortened V by 0 bases and J by 1 base, and 4 bases separated the two germline ends. CDR3 region: CASSQDISYEQYF. For the CDR3, the DNA is TGCGCCAGCAGCCAAGATATTTCCTACGAGCAGTACTTC.

The rearrangement joins TRBV3-1 (or the pseudogene TRBV3-2) to TRBJ1-6, with D maybe TRBD1 (5 bases). V was trimmed by 4 bases and J by 5 bases, leaving 9 bases between them. This CDR3 comprises 14 residues. Germline assignment: CDR1 LGHDT and CDR2 YNNKEL (reference sequence). This CDR3 reads CASSPATDNSPLHF. The CDR3 DNA is TGTGCCAGCAGCCCCGCGACAGATAATTCACCCCTCCACTTT.

The CDR3 nucleotides are TGTGCCAGCAGCTTCGATCGGGGGGGTGAGGGGACCCAGTACTTC. Amino acids: CASSFDRGGEGTQYF. V is TRBV7-2 and J is TRBJ2-5; 8 bases are shared with TRBD2. V lost 3 bases and J lost 7; bases outside the gene matches: 10. Germline V gene data show CDR1 as SGHTA and CDR2 as FQGNSA. The CDR3 runs to 15 residues.

V and J are TRBV11-1 and TRBJ2-7; the match to TRBD2 covers 8 bases. Trimming removed 5 bases from V and 4 bases from J; junction bases left unmatched: 10. Germline V lookup: CDR1 SGHAT, CDR2 FQDESV (reference sequence). This CDR3 has 15 amino acids. In nucleotides, the CDR3 is TGTGCCAGCAGCCCGAAGCGGGAGAGGATATACGAGCAGTACTTC. It encodes CASSPKRERIYEQYF.

The chain is built from TRBV19 and TRBJ1-1, with 8 positions matching TRBD1. CDR3 length equals 13 residues. V was pared by 5 bases and J by 10 bases, with 9 bases of the junction left unmatched. CDR1 and CDR2 from the germline V gene are LNHDA and SQIVND (reference sequence). The CDR3 region has the DNA TGTGCCAGTAGTGGGGGCAGGGGGCGTCGAGCTTTCTTT. Protein: CASSGGRGRRAFF.

This chain joins TRBV28 and TRBJ2-1; 8 positions agree with TRBD2. Germline V gene lookup returns CDR1 MDHEN and CDR2 SYDVKM. With V trimmed by 6 bases and J by 5 bases, 6 bases remained unmatched. The CDR3 extends over 14 amino acids. The CDR3 loop reads CASSRAGVNNEQFF. The CDR3 DNA reads as TGTGCCAGCAGCCGAGCGGGAGTCAACAATGAGCAGTTCTTC.

The V gene is TRBV7-2, the J gene TRBJ1-1, with 7 positions matching TRBD1. Germline lookup yields CDR1 SGHTA and CDR2 FQGNSA. V dropped 7 bases and J dropped 5; count of bases not matched to a gene: 13. This CDR3 contains 15 residues. The CDR3 is CASTLDSTGNTEAFF. The CDR3 DNA is TGTGCCAGCACCCTCGACTCGACAGGGAATACTGAAGCTTTCTTT.

This rearrangement joins TRBV5-6 to TRBJ2-7; 7 nucleotides match TRBD2. Germline-derived CDR1 and CDR2 are SGHDT and YYEEEE. After removal of 2 bases from V and 4 bases from J, the junction contained 9 bases not matched to a gene. This CDR3 is 15 amino acids long. DNA of the CDR3: TGTGCCAGCAGCTTATCTGGCGGGAGATCGTACGAGCAGTACTTC. Encoded protein: CASSLSGGRSYEQYF.

The rearrangement links TRBV15 to TRBJ1-5; unclear D gene. Trimming took 5 bases from V and 2 from J, leaving 19 bases between them. Germline V lookup: CDR1 LNHNV, CDR2 YYDKDF (reference sequence). The CDR3 covers 17 residues. The chain's CDR3 is CATSDGRALSGNQPQHF. CDR3 nucleotides: TGTGCCACCAGCGATGGGAGGGCATTAAGTGGCAATCAGCCCCAGCATTTT.

The chain carries TRBV27 and TRBJ2-7; 8 nucleotides match TRBD1. The ends lost 5 bases at V and 1 base at J; junction bases unmatched: 7. The CDR3 is made up of 15 amino acids. Germline CDR1 MNHEY, CDR2 SMNVEV (reference sequence). CDR3 DNA sequence: TGTGCCAGCAGTGAACAGGGGGTGTCATCCTACGAGCAGTACTTC. Encoded protein: CASSEQGVSSYEQYF.

The sample holds a few counts of this clone. This sequence joins TRBV6-5 and TRBJ2-3; D is unclear. Germline V gives CDR1 MNHEY, CDR2 SVGAGI. CDR3 size: 11 residues. Trimming removed 7 bases from V and 6 bases from J, with 8 bases in between. The chain's CDR3 is CASTNSDTQYF. The CDR3 coding sequence is TGTGCCAGCACAAACTCCGATACGCAGTATTTT.